The table lists the clone carrying this T cell receptor (beta chain) with a count of one. What it recognizes is unknown. As handled by the study authors: Because ImmunoSEQ provided only junction sequences with no quality scores, the filtering differed. Assay: immunoSEQ multiplex PCR; the TCRdb copy retains only in-frame clones and omits some. The D gene and trimming were derived from the DNA, and the V and J assignments and clone size from that table. The sample has about 2.1 million clones; approximately 92% are singletons. The sample comes from a study of shared clonotypes between healthy human individuals. The study's findings and limits: For sorted subsets, rarefaction showed incomplete sequencing despite large depth.

The naive CD8 fraction comprised CD45RO-negative cells positively selected for CCR7 and excluded terminally differentiated effector memory CD45RA+ cells. The sequenced sample consisted of naive CD8+ T cells from PBMCs. The TCR sequence derives from a man aged 18 to 30 in good health. Some clones in this sample may be carry-over from other donors' samples.

CDR3 sequence (DNA): TGTGCCACTAGGGGGTTCGCCTTACGGGAGCAGTACTTC. Its translation is CATRGFALREQYF. This chain joins TRBV2 and TRBJ2-7; D might be TRBD1 (6 bases). V shed 10 bases and J shed 7 bases, with 20 bases lying between them. The germline CDR1 and CDR2 sequences are SNHLY and FYNNEI. The CDR3 has 13 residues. The variable domain in full, completed from reference TRBV2 and TRBJ2-7, reads EPEVTQTPSHQVTQMGQEVILRCVPISNHLYFYWYRQILGQKVEFLVSFYNNEISEKSEIFDDQFSVERPDGSNFTLKIRSTKLEDSAMYFCATRGFALREQYFGPGTRLTVT.